This T cell receptor beta chain was obtained from a study of low-dose radiotherapy and immunotherapy resistance in tumors. Many counts were recorded for this clonotype. TRAV- and TRBV-specific primers were used for first-strand cDNA, which covered alpha and beta chains. With a constant-region primer and a V-primer adapter, TCRs were subjected to around 18 PCR cycles of amplification. TCRdb re-called the reads with MiXCR, one entry per CDR3 protein. The table shows tens of thousands of distinct CDR3 sequences, with 15% to 20% occurring only once. The length of the CDR3 is 15 residues. V lost 4 bases, J lost 10 bases, and 10 bases stayed unmatched. Germline V lookup: CDR1 MNHEY, CDR2 SMNVEV (reference sequence). Noted time point: before trial treatment.

V and J are TRBV27 and TRBJ1-6; 7 positions match TRBD1. The TCR originated in a male donor with prostate cancer. The sequences come from PBMCs, collected before treatment. The CDR3 DNA sequence: TGTGCCAGCAGTTCGCTGACAGGGTCCTGGTCACCCCTCCACTTT. Amino acids: CASSSLTGSWSPLHF.